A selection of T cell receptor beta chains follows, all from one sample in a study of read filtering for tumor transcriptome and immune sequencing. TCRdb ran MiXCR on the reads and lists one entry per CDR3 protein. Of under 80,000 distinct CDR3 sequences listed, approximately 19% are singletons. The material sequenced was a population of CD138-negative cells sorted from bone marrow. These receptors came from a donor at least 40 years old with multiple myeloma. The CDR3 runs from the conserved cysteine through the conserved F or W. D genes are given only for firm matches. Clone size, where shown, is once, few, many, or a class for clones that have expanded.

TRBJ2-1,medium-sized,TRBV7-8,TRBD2,CASSRLAAYNEQFF,TGTGCCAGCAGTAGACTAGCGGCCTACAATGAGCAGTTCTTC
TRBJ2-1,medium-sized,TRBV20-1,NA,CSARSPPPRERINEQFF,TGCAGTGCGCGTAGTCCCCCTCCTCGAGAGAGGATAAATGAGCAGTTCTTC
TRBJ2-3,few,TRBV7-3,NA,CASSLGGDGTQYF,TGTGCCAGCAGCTTAGGGGGTGATGGTACGCAGTATTTT
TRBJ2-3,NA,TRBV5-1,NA,CASSLSSRSDTQYF,TGCGCCAGCAGCCTTAGCTCCCGGAGTGATACGCAGTATTTT
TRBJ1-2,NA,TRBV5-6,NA,CASNEGTDYGYTF,TGTGCCAGCAACGAAGGGACGGACTATGGCTACACCTTC
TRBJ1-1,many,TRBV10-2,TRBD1,CASNGQGNTEAFF,TGCGCCAGCAATGGACAGGGGAACACTGAAGCTTTCTTT
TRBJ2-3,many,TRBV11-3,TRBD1,CASSLGAGQGTDTQYF,TGTGCCAGCAGCTTAGGCGCGGGACAGGGTACAGATACGCAGTATTTT
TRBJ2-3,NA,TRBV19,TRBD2,CASRTRGGVLDTQYF,TGTGCCAGTAGAACCCGGGGGGGCGTTCTTGATACGCAGTATTTT
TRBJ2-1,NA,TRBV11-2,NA,CASSLTRTSYEQFF,TGTGCCAGCAGCTTAACCCGTACTAGCTATGAGCAGTTCTTC
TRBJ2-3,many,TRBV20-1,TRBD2,CRAQISGRTDTQYF,TGCAGAGCACAGATCAGCGGGAGAACAGATACGCAGTATTTT
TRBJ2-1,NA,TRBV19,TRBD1,CASSMSTGTGTYREQFF,TGTGCCAGTAGTATGAGTACCGGGACAGGGACCTACAGGGAGCAGTTCTTC
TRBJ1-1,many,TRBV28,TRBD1,CASTTPGTGNTEAFF,TGTGCCAGCACAACCCCGGGGACAGGGAACACTGAAGCTTTCTTT
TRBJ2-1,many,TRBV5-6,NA,CASSTTYNEQFF,TGTGCCAGCAGCACGACCTACAATGAGCAGTTCTTC
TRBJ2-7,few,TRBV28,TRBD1,CASSPNGGQALSGEQYF,TGTGCCAGCAGCCCTAATGGAGGACAGGCTCTCTCGGGCGAGCAGTACTTC
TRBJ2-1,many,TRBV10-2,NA,CASSESLKGRQFF,TGCGCCAGCAGTGAGTCACTGAAGGGTCGGCAGTTCTTC
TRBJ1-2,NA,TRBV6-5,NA,CASSSSTAYYGYTF,TGTGCCAGCAGTTCGTCGACAGCCTACTATGGCTACACCTTC
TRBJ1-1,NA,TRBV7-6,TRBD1,CASSLRDSAMGMNTEALF,TGTGCCAGCAGCCTCCGGGACAGCGCCATGGGGATGAACACTGAAGCTCTCTTT
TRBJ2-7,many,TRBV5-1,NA,CASSGGPGTESSYEQYF,TGCGCCAGCAGCGGGGGTCCCGGGACTGAAAGCTCCTACGAGCAGTACTTC
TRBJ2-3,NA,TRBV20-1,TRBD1,CSAYSGTGLQDTQYF,TGCAGTGCCTACTCCGGGACAGGGCTGCAAGATACGCAGTATTTT
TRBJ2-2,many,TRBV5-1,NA,CASSLDHTGELFF,TGCGCCAGCAGCTTGGACCACACCGGGGAGCTGTTTTTT
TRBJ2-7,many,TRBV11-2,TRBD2,CASSGTRDRGEQYF,TGTGCCAGCAGCGGGACTAGAGATCGAGGCGAGCAGTACTTC
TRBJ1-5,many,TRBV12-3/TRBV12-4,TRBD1,CASNTDRAHQPQHF,TGTGCCAGCAATACGGACAGGGCTCATCAGCCCCAGCATTTT
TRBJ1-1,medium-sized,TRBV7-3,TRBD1,CASSQGQRNTEAFF,TGTGCCAGCAGCCAGGGACAGCGGAACACTGAAGCTTTCTTT
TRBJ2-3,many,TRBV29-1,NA,CSVGPGPDTQYF,TGCAGCGTTGGTCCGGGTCCAGATACGCAGTATTTT
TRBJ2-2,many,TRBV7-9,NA,CASSTTNTGELFF,TGTGCCAGCAGCACAACGAACACCGGGGAGCTGTTTTTT
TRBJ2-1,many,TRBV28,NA,CASSSPPNEQFF,TGTGCCAGCAGTTCCCCGCCTAATGAGCAGTTCTTC
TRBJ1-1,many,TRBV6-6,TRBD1,CASSYTQGANTEAFF,TGTGCCAGCAGTTACACCCAGGGGGCGAACACTGAAGCTTTCTTT
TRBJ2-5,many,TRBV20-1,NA,CSARGSIVYQETQYF,TGCAGTGCCCGCGGTTCTATCGTATACCAAGAGACCCAGTACTTC
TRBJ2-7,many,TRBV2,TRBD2,CASKGTSGSYEQYF,TGTGCCAGCAAGGGGACTAGCGGGAGCTACGAGCAGTACTTC
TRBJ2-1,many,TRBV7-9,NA,CASSLVGSSYNEQFF,TGTGCCAGCAGCCTAGTAGGGAGCTCCTACAATGAGCAGTTCTTC
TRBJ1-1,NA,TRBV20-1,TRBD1,CSARRRGLSNAEAFF,TGCAGTGCTAGGAGAAGGGGGCTTTCGAACGCTGAAGCTTTCTTT
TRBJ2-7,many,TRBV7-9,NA,CASSQKGNEQYF,TGTGCCAGCAGCCAGAAGGGGAACGAGCAGTACTTC
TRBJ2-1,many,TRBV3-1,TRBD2,CASSQVPSGRAIGQFF,TGTGCCAGCAGCCAAGTCCCTAGCGGGAGGGCCATAGGGCAGTTCTTC
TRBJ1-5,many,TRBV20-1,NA,CSARPELLLLTPQHF,TGCAGTGCTAGGCCCGAGTTGCTCCTCCTGACGCCCCAGCATTTT
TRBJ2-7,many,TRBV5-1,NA,CASSLLLAASYEQYF,TGCGCCAGCAGCCTGCTCCTCGCGGCCTCCTACGAGCAGTACTTC
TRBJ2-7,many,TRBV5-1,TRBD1,CASSPGDSSSYEQYF,TGCGCCAGCAGCCCAGGGGACAGCAGCTCCTACGAGCAGTACTTC
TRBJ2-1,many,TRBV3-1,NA,CASSPGLGSSYNEQFF,TGTGCCAGCAGCCCCGGCCTGGGTAGCTCCTACAATGAGCAGTTCTTC
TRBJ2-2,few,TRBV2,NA,CASSEGGGKGELFF,TGTGCCAGCAGTGAAGGAGGGGGAAAAGGGGAGCTGTTTTTT
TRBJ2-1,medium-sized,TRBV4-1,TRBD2,CASSESPSGTNYEQFF,TGCGCCAGCAGCGAAAGCCCTAGCGGGACGAACTATGAGCAGTTCTTC
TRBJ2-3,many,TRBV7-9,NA,CASSRRDGYTDTQYF,TGTGCCAGCAGCCGACGGGACGGATACACAGATACGCAGTATTTT
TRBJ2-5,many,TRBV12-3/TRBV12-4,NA,CASRRAETQYF,TGTGCCAGCAGGAGAGCGGAGACCCAGTACTTC
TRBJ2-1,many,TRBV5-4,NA,CASSLGSPASYNEQFF,TGTGCCAGCAGCTTGGGGTCGCCGGCCTCCTACAATGAGCAGTTCTTC
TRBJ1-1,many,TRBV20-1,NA,CSASFRAGTEAFF,TGCAGTGCTAGTTTTCGGGCGGGCACTGAAGCTTTCTTT
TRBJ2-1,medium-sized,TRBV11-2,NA,CASSLVRTFNNEQFF,TGTGCCAGCAGCTTAGTCAGGACGTTTAACAATGAGCAGTTCTTC
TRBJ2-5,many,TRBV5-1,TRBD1,CASSFGQGRETQYF,TGCGCCAGCAGCTTCGGACAGGGAAGAGAGACCCAGTACTTC
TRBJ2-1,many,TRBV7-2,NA,CASSNPGGSNEQFF,TGTGCCAGCAGCAACCCTGGCGGATCCAATGAGCAGTTCTTC
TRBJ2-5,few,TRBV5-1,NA,CASTYSLQGGETQYF,TGCGCCAGCACCTACAGCTTACAGGGTGGAGAGACCCAGTACTTC
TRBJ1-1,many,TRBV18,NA,CASSPPRRGGTEAFF,TGTGCCAGCTCACCACCGAGACGGGGCGGGACTGAAGCTTTCTTT
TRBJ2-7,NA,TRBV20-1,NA,CSAREIRDEQYF,TGCAGTGCTAGAGAAATAAGGGACGAGCAGTACTTC
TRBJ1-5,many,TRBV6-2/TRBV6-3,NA,CASKLRDIRSNQPQHF,TGTGCCAGCAAACTCCGGGACATCAGAAGCAATCAGCCCCAGCATTTT
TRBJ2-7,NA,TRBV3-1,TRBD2,CASSSRGGYEQYF,TGTGCCAGCAGCAGTCGGGGGGGCTACGAGCAGTACTTC
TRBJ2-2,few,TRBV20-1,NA,CSAQGLYTGELFF,TGCAGTGCCCAGGGACTTTACACCGGGGAGCTGTTTTTT
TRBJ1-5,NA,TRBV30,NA,CARKLPGPSLSQPQHF,TGTGCCCGGAAACTACCGGGACCAAGCCTGAGTCAGCCCCAGCATTTT